The TCR beta chain under discussion was sequenced for a study of Ad26.COV2.S vaccination and SARS-CoV-2 variants. Whole-study context: COV1001, an Ad26.COV2.S trial, supplied this vaccine-arm donor. Broader study findings: Total responses of T cells may have been underestimated by the analyses of TCR breadth and depth. Spike-specific TCR breadth was greater in vaccine than placebo recipients.

The CDR3 loop spans 14 amino acids. Germline V CDR1 and CDR2: SGHDT, YYEEEE. V was clipped by 6 bases and J by 2 bases, with 11 bases between them. About this clone itself: Its antigen is not known.

Treatment reported: around 19 received Ad26.COV2.S at low or high dose, single or two shots; about five received placebo; per-sample allocation not given. Sampling was done on day 63 after the first vaccine or placebo injection. Participants' vaccine, an Ad26 vector, delivered Wuhan-strain SARS-CoV-2 spike. The protocol was immunoSEQ multiplex PCR, while the TCRdb copy is restricted to in-frame clones and leaves out a portion. The sample records 300,000 to 350,000 clones, about 90% being singletons. The input for sequencing was peripheral blood, taken in a trial of Ad26.COV2.S vaccine versus placebo. The chain uses TRBV5-6 and TRBJ1-4; D is undetermined. This sequence was found in a person aged 18-60 years who received the Ad26.COV2.S COVID-19 vaccine or a placebo. The CDR3 here is CASTIPGTNEKLFF. CDR3 nucleotides: TGTGCCAGCACCATCCCCGGCACTAATGAAAAACTGTTTTTT.